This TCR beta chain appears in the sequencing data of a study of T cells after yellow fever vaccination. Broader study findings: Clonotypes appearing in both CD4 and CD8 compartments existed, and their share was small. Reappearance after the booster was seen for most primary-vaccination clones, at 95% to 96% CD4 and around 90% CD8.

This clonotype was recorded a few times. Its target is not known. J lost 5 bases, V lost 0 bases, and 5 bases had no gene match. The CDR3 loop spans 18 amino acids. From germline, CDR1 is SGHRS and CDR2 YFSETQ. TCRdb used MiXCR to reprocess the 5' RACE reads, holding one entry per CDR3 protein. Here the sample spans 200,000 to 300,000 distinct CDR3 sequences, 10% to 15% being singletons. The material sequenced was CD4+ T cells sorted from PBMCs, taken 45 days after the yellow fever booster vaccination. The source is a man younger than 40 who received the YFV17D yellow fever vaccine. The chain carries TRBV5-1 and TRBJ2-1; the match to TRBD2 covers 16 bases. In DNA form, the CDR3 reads TGCGCCAGCAGCTTGGCCGGGACTAGCGGGAGGGCCAACAATGAGCAGTTCTTC. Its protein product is CASSLAGTSGRANNEQFF.